This entry lists 14 T cell receptor beta chains sequenced from one sample in a study of spatial heterogeneity in lung cancer. In TCRdb, the 5' RACE reads were re-called with MiXCR into one record per CDR3 protein. Here the sample spans fewer than 40,000 distinct CDR3 sequences, roughly 7.4% being singletons. Regarding time point: sample taken at primary tumor resection. Whole RNA, which was extracted from tumor, nontumor lung tissue or frozen PBMC, was sequenced without any cell sorting. The sequences come from PBMCs, collected at surgery. Receptor source: a male donor with early-stage non-small cell lung cancer.

Comment on this clonotype: Possible read error: a much larger clone is one base away. The rearrangement joins TRBV27 to TRBJ2-2, with TRBD2 identical over 12 bases. Germline V gene data show CDR1 as MNHEY and CDR2 as SMNVEV (reference sequence). The CDR3 runs to 17 residues. CDR3 in amino acids: CASSPLAGGPKGGALFF. The CDR3 nucleotides are TGTGCCAGCAGTCCCCTAGCGGGGGGGCCTAAGGGCGGGGCGCTGTTTTTT.

This clonotype was seen repeatedly, ten times or more. Being one base from a much bigger clone, this may be a read error. Likely a read error: the CDR3 ends without its conserved phenylalanine or tryptophan. The chain's CDR3 is CASSFVQASTDTQYL. The CDR3 nucleotides read TGTGCCAGCAGCTTTGTCCAGGCGAGCACAGATACGCAGTATCTT. The chain employs TRBV7-2 and TRBJ2-3; D not certain. Between the trimmed V and J ends, which lost 3 bases and 0 bases, there was a span of 10 bases. This CDR3 is 15 amino acids long. Germline CDR1 and CDR2: SGHTA and FQGNSA.

Remarks on this clonotype: A much bigger clone sits one base away, suggesting this may be a read error. The chain recombines TRBV2 with TRBJ1-1; possibly TRBD1 for D (6 bases). CDR3 length: 13 amino acids. Trimming took off 4 bases at V and 5 bases at J, with 11 bases between the two ends. Germline values: CDR1 SNHLY, CDR2 FYNNEI. CDR3 loop: CASSVQGSTEAFF. CDR3 nucleotide sequence: TGTGCCAGCAGTGTACAGGGAAGTACTGAAGCTTTCTTT. The full variable domain, rest sourced from reference TRBV2 and TRBJ1-1, is EPEVTQTPSHQVTQMGQEVILRCVPISNHLYFYWYRQILGQKVEFLVSFYNNEISEKSEIFDDQFSVERPDGSNFTLKIRSTKLEDSAMYFCASSVQGSTEAFFGQGTRLTVV.

The rearrangement uses TRBV3-1 and TRBJ2-2; a weak D match, TRBD2 (6 bases). Trimming shortened V by 2 bases and J by 6 bases, and 16 bases separated the two germline ends. Germline lookup yields CDR1 LGHDT and CDR2 YNNKEL (reference sequence). This CDR3 spans 16 amino acids. The CDR3 reads CASSQPLVGGAGELFF. The CDR3 DNA is TGTGCCAGCAGCCAACCACTAGTGGGAGGAGCCGGGGAGCTGTTTTTT.

This clonotype was observed a few times. The chain combines TRBV21-1 with TRBJ2-4. TRBV21-1 is deemed a pseudogene. The CDR3 contains 17 residues. CDR3 nucleotide sequence: TGTGTCAGCAGCAAAGGTTGCAGACCGCTAGCGAAAAACATTCAGTACTTC. Its translation is CVSSKGCRPLAKNIQYF.

This clonotype has ten or more counts. The chain couples TRBV13 to TRBJ1-1; 8 bases map to TRBD1. This CDR3 is built from 16 residues. Looked up from germline, CDR1 is PRHDT and CDR2 is FYEKMQ (reference sequence). Trimming took 2 bases from V and 0 from J; bases not matched to a gene: 5. The CDR3 protein is CASSLQGAWVNTEAFF. CDR3 nucleotides: TGTGCCAGCAGCTTACAGGGGGCCTGGGTGAACACTGAAGCTTTCTTT. Full variable domain (outside the CDR3, taken from reference TRBV13 and TRBJ1-1): AAGVIQSPRHLIKEKRETATLKCYPIPRHDTVYWYQQGPGQDPQFLISFYEKMQSDKGSIPDRFSAQQFSDYHSELNMSSLELGDSALYFCASSLQGAWVNTEAFFGQGTRLTVV.

This clonotype has at least ten counts. The chain joins TRBV12-3 or TRBV12-4 to TRBJ2-5; D ambiguous. The V end lost 5 bases, the J end lost 2 bases, and 9 bases lay between the germline ends. This CDR3 has 13 amino acids. As DNA, the CDR3 is TGTGCCAGCAGTCCCGGTCGACAAGAGACCCAGTACTTC. Amino acids: CASSPGRQETQYF.

In its sample, this clonotype was seen many times. The chain joins TRBV5-1 to TRBJ2-5, with D possibly TRBD1 on 5 matching bases. V lost 7 bases, J lost 4 bases, and 8 bases lay in between. Per the germline V gene, CDR1 is SGHRS and CDR2 is YFSETQ. The CDR3 runs 11 residues. In DNA form, the CDR3 reads TGCGCCAGCCAAACAGGAGAGACCCAGTACTTC. Translating gives CASQTGETQYF.

This clonotype was seen repeatedly, ten times or more. The V call is TRBV10-3, the J call TRBJ2-3, with no clear D. Trimming shortened V by 0 bases and J by 6 bases, and 4 bases separated the two germline ends. Germline-derived CDR1 and CDR2 are ENHRY and SYGVKD. CDR3 size: 12 residues. This chain's CDR3 is CAISESGDTQYF. The CDR3 DNA is TGTGCCATCAGTGAGTCAGGGGATACGCAGTATTTT.

There are many counts of this clonotype. This chain uses TRBV4-3 with TRBJ2-4; D possibly corresponds to TRBD2 (5 bases). The CDR3 has 14 amino acids. Trimming stripped 3 bases from V and 0 bases from J, with 6 bases between. Germline V lookup: CDR1 LGHNA, CDR2 YSLEER. CDR3 sequence reads: CASSHGLAKNIQYF. In DNA, the CDR3 is TGCGCCAGCAGCCATGGACTAGCCAAAAACATTCAGTACTTC.

This clonotype has ten or more counts. The V gene is TRBV29-1, the J gene TRBJ2-3; 11 nucleotides align to TRBD2. Germline CDR1 reads SQVTM; CDR2 reads ANQGSEA. The CDR3 contains 15 residues. Unmatched junction bases numbered 7, after V lost 3 bases and J lost 5 bases. The CDR3 region has the DNA TGCAGCGTTGAGCCTAGCGGGGGGATAGGAGATACGCAGTATTTT. Translating it yields CSVEPSGGIGDTQYF.

This clonotype was picked up a small number of times. This rearrangement joins TRBV7-2 to TRBJ2-1; D remains ambiguous. The length of the CDR3 is 12 residues. CDR1 and CDR2 (germline): SGHTA, FQGNSA. V was cut by 1 base and J by 12 bases, with 10 bases left in between. CDR3 protein: CASSLDAPRQFF. The CDR3 DNA is TGTGCCAGCAGCTTAGACGCCCCGCGGCAGTTCTTC.

The chain joins TRBV7-6 to TRBJ2-5, with 7 positions matching TRBD2. Germline values: CDR1 SGHVS, CDR2 FNYEAQ. This CDR3 comprises 14 residues. The junction had 12 bases not matched to a gene; V was cut back by 6 bases and J by 8 bases. In DNA, the CDR3 is TGTGCCAGCAGTCGGGGGACGGGAGGAGATACCCAGTACTTC. It translates to CASSRGTGGDTQYF.

This clonotype was counted at least ten times. The CDR3 spells CASSLGGSYNEQFF. The CDR3 bases are TGTGCCAGCAGCTTAGGGGGCTCCTACAATGAGCAGTTCTTC. The chain links TRBV5-4 to TRBJ2-1; D perhaps matches TRBD1 (6 bases). The germline CDR1 and CDR2 sequences are SGHNT and YYREEE (reference sequence). With 2 bases removed from V and 0 bases from J, the gap between germline ends came to 6 bases. There are 14 residues in the CDR3.